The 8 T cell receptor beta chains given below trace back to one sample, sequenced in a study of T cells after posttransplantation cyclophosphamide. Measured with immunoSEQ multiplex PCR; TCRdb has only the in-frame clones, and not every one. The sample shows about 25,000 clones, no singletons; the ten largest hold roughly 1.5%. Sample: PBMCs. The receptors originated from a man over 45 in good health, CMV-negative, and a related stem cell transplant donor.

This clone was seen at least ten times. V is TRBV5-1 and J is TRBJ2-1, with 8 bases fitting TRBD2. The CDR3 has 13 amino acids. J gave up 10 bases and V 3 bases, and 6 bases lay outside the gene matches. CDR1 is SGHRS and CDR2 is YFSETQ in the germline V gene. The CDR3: CASSSGGAWEQFF. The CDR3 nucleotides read TGCGCCAGCAGCTCCGGGGGGGCCTGGGAGCAGTTCTTC.

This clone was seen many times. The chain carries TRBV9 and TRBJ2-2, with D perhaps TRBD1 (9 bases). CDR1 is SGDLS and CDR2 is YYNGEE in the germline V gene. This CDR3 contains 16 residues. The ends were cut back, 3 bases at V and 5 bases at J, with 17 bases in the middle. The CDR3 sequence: CASSDIAGTGTGELFF. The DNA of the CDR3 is TGTGCCAGCAGCGATATAGCGGGGACAGGGACCGGGGAGCTGTTTTTT.

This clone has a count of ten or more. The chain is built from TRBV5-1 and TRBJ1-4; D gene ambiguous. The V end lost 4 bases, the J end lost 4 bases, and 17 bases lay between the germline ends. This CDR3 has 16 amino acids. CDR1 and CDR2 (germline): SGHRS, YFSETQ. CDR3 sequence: CASSDREVSGNEKLFF. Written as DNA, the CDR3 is TGCGCCAGCAGCGACCGGGAGGTATCCGGTAATGAAAAACTGTTTTTT.

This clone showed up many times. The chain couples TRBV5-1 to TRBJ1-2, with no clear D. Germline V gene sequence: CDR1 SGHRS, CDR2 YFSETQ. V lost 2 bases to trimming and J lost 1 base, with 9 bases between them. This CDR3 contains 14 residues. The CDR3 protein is CASSLSNSNYGYTF. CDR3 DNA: TGCGCCAGCAGCTTATCGAACAGTAACTATGGCTACACCTTC. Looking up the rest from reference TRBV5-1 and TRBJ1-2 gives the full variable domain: KAGVTQTPRYLIKTRGQQVTLSCSPISGHRSVSWYQQTPGQGLQFLFEYFSETQRNKGNFPGRFSGRQFSNSRSEMNVSTLELGDSALYLCASSLSNSNYGYTFGSGTRLTVV.

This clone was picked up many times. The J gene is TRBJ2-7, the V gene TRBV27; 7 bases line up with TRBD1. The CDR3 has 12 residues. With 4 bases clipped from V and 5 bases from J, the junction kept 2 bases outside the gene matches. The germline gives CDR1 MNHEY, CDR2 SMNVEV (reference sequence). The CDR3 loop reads CASSSTGDEQYF. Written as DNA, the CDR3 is TGTGCCAGCAGTTCTACAGGGGACGAGCAGTACTTC.

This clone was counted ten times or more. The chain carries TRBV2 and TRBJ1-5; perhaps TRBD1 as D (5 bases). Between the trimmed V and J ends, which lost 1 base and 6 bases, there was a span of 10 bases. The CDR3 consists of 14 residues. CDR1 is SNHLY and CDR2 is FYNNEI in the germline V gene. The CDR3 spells CASSEGVRGQPQHF. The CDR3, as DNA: TGTGCCAGCAGTGAAGGGGTTAGGGGTCAGCCCCAGCATTTT.

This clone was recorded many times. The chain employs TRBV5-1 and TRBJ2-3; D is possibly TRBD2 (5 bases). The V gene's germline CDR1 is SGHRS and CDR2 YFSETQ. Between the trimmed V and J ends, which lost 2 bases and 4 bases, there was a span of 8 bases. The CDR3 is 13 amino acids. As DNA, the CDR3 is TGCGCCAGCAGCTTCCGGGAAGCAGATACGCAGTATTTT. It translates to CASSFREADTQYF. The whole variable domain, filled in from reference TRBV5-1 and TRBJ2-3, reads KAGVTQTPRYLIKTRGQQVTLSCSPISGHRSVSWYQQTPGQGLQFLFEYFSETQRNKGNFPGRFSGRQFSNSRSEMNVSTLELGDSALYLCASSFREADTQYFGPGTRLTVL.

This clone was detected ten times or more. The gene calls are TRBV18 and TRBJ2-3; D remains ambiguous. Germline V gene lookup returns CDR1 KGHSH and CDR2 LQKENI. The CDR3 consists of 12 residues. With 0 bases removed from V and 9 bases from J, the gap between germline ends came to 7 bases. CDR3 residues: CASSPPERTQYF. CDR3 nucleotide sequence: TGTGCCAGCTCACCACCGGAGAGGACGCAGTATTTT. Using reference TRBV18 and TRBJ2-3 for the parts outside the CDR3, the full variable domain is NAGVMQNPRHLVRRRGQEARLRCSPMKGHSHVYWYRQLPEEGLKFMVYLQKENIIDESGMPKERFSAEFPKEGPSILRIQQVVRGDSAAYFCASSPPERTQYFGPGTRLTVL.